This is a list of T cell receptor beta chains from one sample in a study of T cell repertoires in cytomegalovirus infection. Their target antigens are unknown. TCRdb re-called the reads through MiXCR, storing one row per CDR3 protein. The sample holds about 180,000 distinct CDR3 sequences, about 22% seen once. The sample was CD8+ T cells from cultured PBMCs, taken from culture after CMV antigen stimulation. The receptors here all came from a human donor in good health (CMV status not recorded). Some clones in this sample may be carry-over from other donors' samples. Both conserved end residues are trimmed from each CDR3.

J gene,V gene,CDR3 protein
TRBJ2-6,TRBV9,ASSPFTGTHSGANVLT
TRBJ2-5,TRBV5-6,ASSWITGIETQY
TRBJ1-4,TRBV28,ASSSGQNEKLF
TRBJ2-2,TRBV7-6,ASSLGGLGPTGELF
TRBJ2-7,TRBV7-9,ASSSNYEQY
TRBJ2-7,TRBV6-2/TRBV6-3,ASTSGVEQY
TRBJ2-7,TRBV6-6,ASRPGQGGYEQY
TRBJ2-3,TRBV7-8,ASSLSQGGTQY
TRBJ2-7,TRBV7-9,ASSTGQGAKY
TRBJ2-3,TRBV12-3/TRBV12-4,ASSPRSNTQY
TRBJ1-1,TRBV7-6,ASSLADRGHTEAF
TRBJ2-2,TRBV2,ASRYRGTGELF
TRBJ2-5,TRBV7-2,ASSPWEGQETQY
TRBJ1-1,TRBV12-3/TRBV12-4,ASFDGAEAF
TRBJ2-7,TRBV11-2,ASSLGSAGDSYEQY